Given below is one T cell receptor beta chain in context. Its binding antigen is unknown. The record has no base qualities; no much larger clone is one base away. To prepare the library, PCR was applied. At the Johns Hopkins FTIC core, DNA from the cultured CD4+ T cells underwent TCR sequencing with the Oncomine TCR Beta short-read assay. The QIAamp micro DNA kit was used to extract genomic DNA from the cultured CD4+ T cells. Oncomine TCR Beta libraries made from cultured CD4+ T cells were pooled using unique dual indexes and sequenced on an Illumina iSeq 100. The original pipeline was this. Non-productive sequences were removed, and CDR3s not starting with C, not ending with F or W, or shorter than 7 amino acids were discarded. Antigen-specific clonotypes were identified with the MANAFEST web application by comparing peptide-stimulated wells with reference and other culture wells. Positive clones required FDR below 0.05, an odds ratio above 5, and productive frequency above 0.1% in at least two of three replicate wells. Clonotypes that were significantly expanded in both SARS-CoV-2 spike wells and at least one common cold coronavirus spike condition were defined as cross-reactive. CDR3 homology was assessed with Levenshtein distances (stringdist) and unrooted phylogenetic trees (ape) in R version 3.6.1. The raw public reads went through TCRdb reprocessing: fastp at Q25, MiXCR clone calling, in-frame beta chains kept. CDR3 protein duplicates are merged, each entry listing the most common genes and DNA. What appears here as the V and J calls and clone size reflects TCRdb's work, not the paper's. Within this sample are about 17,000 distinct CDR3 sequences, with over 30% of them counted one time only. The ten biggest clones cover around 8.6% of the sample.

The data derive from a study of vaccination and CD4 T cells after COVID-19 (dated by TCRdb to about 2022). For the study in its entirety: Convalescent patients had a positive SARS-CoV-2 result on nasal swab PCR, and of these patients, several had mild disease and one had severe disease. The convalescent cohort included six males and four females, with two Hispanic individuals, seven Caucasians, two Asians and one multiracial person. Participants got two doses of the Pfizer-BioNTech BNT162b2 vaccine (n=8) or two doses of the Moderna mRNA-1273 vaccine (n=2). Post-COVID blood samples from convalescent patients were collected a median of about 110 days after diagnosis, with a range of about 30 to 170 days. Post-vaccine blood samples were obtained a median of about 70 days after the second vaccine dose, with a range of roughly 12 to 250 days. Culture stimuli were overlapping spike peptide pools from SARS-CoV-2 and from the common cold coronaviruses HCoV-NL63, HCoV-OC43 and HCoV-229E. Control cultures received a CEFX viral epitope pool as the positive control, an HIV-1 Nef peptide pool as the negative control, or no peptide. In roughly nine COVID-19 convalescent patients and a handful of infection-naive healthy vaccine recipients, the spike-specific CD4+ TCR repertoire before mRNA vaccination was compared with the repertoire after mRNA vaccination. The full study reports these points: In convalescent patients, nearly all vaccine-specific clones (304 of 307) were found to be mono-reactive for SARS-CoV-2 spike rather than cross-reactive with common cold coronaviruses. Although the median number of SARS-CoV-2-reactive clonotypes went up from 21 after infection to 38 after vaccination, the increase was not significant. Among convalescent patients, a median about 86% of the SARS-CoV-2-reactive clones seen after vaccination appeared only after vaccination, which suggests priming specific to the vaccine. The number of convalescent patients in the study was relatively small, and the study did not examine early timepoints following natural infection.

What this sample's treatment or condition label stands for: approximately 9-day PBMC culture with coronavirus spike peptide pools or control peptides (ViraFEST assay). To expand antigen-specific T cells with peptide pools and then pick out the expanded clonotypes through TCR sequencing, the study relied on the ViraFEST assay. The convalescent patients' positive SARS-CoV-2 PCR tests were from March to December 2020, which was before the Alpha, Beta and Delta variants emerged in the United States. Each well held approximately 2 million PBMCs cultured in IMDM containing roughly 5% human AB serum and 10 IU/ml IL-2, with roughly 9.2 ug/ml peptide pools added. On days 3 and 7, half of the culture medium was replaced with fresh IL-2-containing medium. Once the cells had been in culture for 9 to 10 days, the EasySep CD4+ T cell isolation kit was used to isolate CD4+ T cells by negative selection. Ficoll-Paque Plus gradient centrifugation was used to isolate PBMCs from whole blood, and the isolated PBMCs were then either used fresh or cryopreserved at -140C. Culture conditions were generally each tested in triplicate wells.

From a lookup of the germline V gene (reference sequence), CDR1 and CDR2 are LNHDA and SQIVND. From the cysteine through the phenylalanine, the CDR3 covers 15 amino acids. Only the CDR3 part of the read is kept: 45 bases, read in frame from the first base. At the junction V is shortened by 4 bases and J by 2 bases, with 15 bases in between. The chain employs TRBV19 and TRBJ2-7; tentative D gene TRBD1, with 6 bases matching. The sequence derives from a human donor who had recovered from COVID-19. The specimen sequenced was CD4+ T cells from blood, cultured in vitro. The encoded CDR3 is CASSRVGQSAYEQYF. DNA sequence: TGTGCCAGTAGTAGAGTCGGACAGAGCGCCTACGAGCAGTACTTC. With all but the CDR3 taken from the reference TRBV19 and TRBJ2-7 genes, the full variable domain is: DGGITQSPKYLFRKEGQNVTLSCEQNLNHDAMYWYRQDPGQGLRLIYYSQIVNDFQKGDIAEGYSVSREKKESFPLTVTSAQKNPTAFYLCASSRVGQSAYEQYFGPGTRLTVT.